This TCR beta chain comes out of a study of blood T cell repertoires in COVID-19. Study-level background: COVID-19 samples, acute and convalescent, were from the United States, Italy and Spain. The cDNA or gDNA used as material had been derived from T cells, B-cell-depleted T cells, or PBMCs.

This CDR3 spans 15 amino acids. Germline-derived CDR1 and CDR2 are SGHNT and YYREEE (reference sequence). V lost 6 bases, J lost 4 bases, and 7 bases stayed unmatched. In the authors' workflow: Counts of nucleated cells, estimated from reference gene primer amplification, were obtained. Clones were sequenced by immunoSEQ multiplex PCR, and TCRdb holds only the in-frame ones, with some missing. For V, J and clone size, that table is used; D and trimming come from the DNA. Of 30,000 to 35,000 clones in the sample, approximately 80% are singletons; the top ten hold roughly 7%. The clonotype comes from a woman aged 55-70 years with acute or convalescent COVID-19. The V and J genes are TRBV5-4 and TRBJ2-1, with 10 bases lining up with TRBD1. Sequenced sample: peripheral blood. CDR3 residues: CASIPGQGLYNEQFF. DNA for the CDR3: TGTGCCAGCATCCCGGGACAGGGGCTTTACAATGAGCAGTTCTTC. Based on the CDR3 plus reference TRBV5-4 and TRBJ2-1, the full variable domain is ETGVTQSPTHLIKTRGQQVTLRCSSQSGHNTVSWYQQALGQGPQFIFQYYREEENGRGNFPPRFSGLQFPNYSSELNVNALELDDSALYLCASIPGQGLYNEQFFGPGTRLTVL.